The rows below give T cell receptor beta chains drawn from one sample of a study of a mutant IDH1 vaccine in newly diagnosed glioma. Some clones are missing from TCRdb's copy, which holds only in-frame ones; the method was immunoSEQ multiplex PCR. The repertoire holds around 60,000 clones, with 80% to 95% as singletons. Sequenced material: PBMCs, taken from a glioma patient treated with radiotherapy, temozolomide or both. Receptors were obtained from a middle-aged man with glioma. Both conserved end residues are part of each CDR3. D genes are given only for firm matches. Clone size is given for some rows only: seen once, a few or many times, or a class if the clone is expanded.

D gene	V gene	J gene	clone size	CDR3 protein	CDR3 DNA
TRBD1	TRBV18	TRBJ2-1	.	CASSLDRGRAYNEQFF	TGTGCCAGCTCACTGGACAGGGGGCGCGCCTACAATGAGCAGTTCTTC
.	TRBV5-1	TRBJ1-5	.	CASSLADRSVRDQPQHF	TGCGCCAGCAGCTTGGCCGATCGGTCAGTTAGGGATCAGCCCCAGCATTTT
.	TRBV19	TRBJ2-6	.	CASSLSGSGANVLTF	TGTGCCAGTAGTCTCTCTGGGTCTGGGGCCAACGTCCTGACTTTC
.	TRBV10-3	TRBJ2-5	.	CAISGGPLNRETQYF	TGTGCCATCAGTGGGGGACCCCTCAACCGAGAGACCCAGTACTTC
.	TRBV19	TRBJ1-1	.	CASSSGQFYTEAFF	TGTGCCAGTAGCAGCGGACAGTTTTACACTGAAGCTTTCTTT
.	TRBV7-3	TRBJ2-1	.	CASSLSGNEQFF	TGTGCCAGCAGCTTATCAGGGAATGAGCAGTTCTTC
.	TRBV9	TRBJ2-3	once	CASSAGTYSTDTQYF	TGTGCCAGCAGCGCCGGGACGTACAGCACAGATACGCAGTATTTT
.	TRBV6-1	TRBJ2-5	.	CASSEKRRGKETQYF	TGTGCCAGCAGTGAGAAGCGCAGGGGAAAAGAGACCCAGTACTTC
.	TRBV7-2	TRBJ2-4	.	CASSFGAALAKNIQYF	TGTGCCAGCAGCTTTGGGGCAGCCTTAGCCAAAAACATTCAGTACTTC
.	TRBV27	TRBJ2-7	.	CASSFGLNPYEQYF	TGTGCCAGCAGTTTCGGACTAAACCCCTACGAGCAGTACTTC
.	TRBV7-3	TRBJ2-7	.	CASSPDGRGEQYF	TGTGCCAGCAGCCCGGACGGCCGGGGGGAGCAGTACTTC
.	TRBV4-2	TRBJ2-2	.	CASSQDPGGAPAGELFF	TGTGCCAGCAGCCAAGATCCGGGCGGGGCCCCGGCGGGGGAGCTGTTTTTT
.	TRBV9	TRBJ2-3	.	CASSVTPSADTQYF	TGTGCCAGCAGCGTTACACCTTCTGCGGATACGCAGTATTTT
TRBD1	TRBV4-2	TRBJ2-7	.	CASSQVGTGPYEQYF	TGTGCCAGCAGCCAAGTAGGGACAGGGCCCTACGAGCAGTACTTC
.	TRBV4-2	TRBJ1-4	.	CASSQKYEKLFF	TGTGCCAGCAGCCAAAAGTATGAAAAACTGTTTTTT
.	TRBV11-2	TRBJ2-7	.	CASSGGLPPVNEQYF	TGTGCCAGCAGCGGGGGTCTACCGCCGGTGAACGAGCAGTACTTC
.	TRBV11-3	TRBJ2-2	.	CASSLAGYTGELFF	TGTGCCAGCAGCTTAGCGGGGTACACCGGGGAGCTGTTTTTT
.	TRBV30	TRBJ1-1	.	CAWSAGLYTEAFF	TGTGCCTGGAGTGCGGGGCTATACACTGAAGCTTTCTTT
.	TRBV6-4	TRBJ2-3	once	CASSERDSSTDTQYF	TGTGCCAGCAGTGAACGGGACTCAAGCACAGATACGCAGTATTTT